Listed below are T cell receptor beta chains from one sample, sequenced in a study of T cell responses to AZD1222 COVID-19 vaccine. Only in-frame clones appear in the TCRdb table, and some are missing; sequencing was by immunoSEQ multiplex PCR. This sample has approximately 65,000 clones, with over 60% found just once. The material sequenced was peripheral blood, taken on day 0 of AZD1222 vaccination. These receptor sequences come from an adult in good health. Both conserved end residues are part of each CDR3. D genes are given only for firm matches. Expanded clones are given a class, and other clones once, few, many or no size at all.

abundance: few
v_gene: TRBV30
d_gene: TRBD1
j_gene: TRBJ2-7
CDR3nt: TGTGCCTGGAGTTCCTACAGGGGGCTCATATACGAGCAGTACTTC
CDR3aa: CAWSSYRGLIYEQYF

abundance: .
v_gene: TRBV29-1
d_gene: TRBD1
j_gene: TRBJ1-2
CDR3nt: TGCAGCGTTGAAGATCCGGACAGGAATGATTATGGCTACACCTTC
CDR3aa: CSVEDPDRNDYGYTF

abundance: .
v_gene: TRBV15
d_gene: .
j_gene: TRBJ1-4
CDR3nt: TGTGCCACCAGCAGACCTAGGGGCCAGGGAGAGGGTGAAAAACTGTTTTTT
CDR3aa: CATSRPRGQGEGEKLFF

abundance: .
v_gene: TRBV4-1
d_gene: TRBD1
j_gene: TRBJ2-7
CDR3nt: TGCGCCAGCGCAACGGCACACAGGGGGCTGAGGGAGCAGTACTTC
CDR3aa: CASATAHRGLREQYF

abundance: .
v_gene: TRBV27
d_gene: TRBD1
j_gene: TRBJ1-3
CDR3nt: TGTGCCAGCAGCAAGACTCGACAGGGATATGGAAACACCATATATTTT
CDR3aa: CASSKTRQGYGNTIYF

abundance: .
v_gene: TRBV11-3
d_gene: TRBD1
j_gene: TRBJ2-3
CDR3nt: TGTGCCAGCAGCTTGTACGGGACAGGGGGCGCGGATACGCAGTATTTT
CDR3aa: CASSLYGTGGADTQYF

abundance: .
v_gene: TRBV5-4
d_gene: .
j_gene: TRBJ1-3
CDR3nt: TGTGCCAGCAGCTTGGTGGCTGGAAACACCATATATTTT
CDR3aa: CASSLVAGNTIYF

abundance: few
v_gene: TRBV6-5
d_gene: .
j_gene: TRBJ1-5
CDR3nt: TGTGCCAGCAGCTGGGGGTGGGAGGGCAATCAGCCCCAGCATTTT
CDR3aa: CASSWGWEGNQPQHF

abundance: once
v_gene: TRBV30
d_gene: .
j_gene: TRBJ1-5
CDR3nt: TGTGCCTGGAGCCAAACTAGCAATCAGCCCCAGCATTTT
CDR3aa: CAWSQTSNQPQHF

abundance: .
v_gene: TRBV4-1
d_gene: TRBD2
j_gene: TRBJ2-1
CDR3nt: TGCGCCAGCGCGCCGATTCAGCGGGGCCTCTACAATGAGCAGTTCTTC
CDR3aa: CASAPIQRGLYNEQFF

abundance: .
v_gene: TRBV7-9
d_gene: .
j_gene: TRBJ2-3
CDR3nt: TGTGCCAGCAGCTTTCTCGGCGGGACCGACACAGATACGCAGTATTTT
CDR3aa: CASSFLGGTDTDTQYF

abundance: .
v_gene: TRBV12-5
d_gene: .
j_gene: TRBJ2-2
CDR3nt: TGTGCTAGGGTCCCGCAATGCGGGGCCGGGGAGCTGTTTTTT
CDR3aa: CARVPQCGAGELFF

abundance: .
v_gene: TRBV7-6
d_gene: TRBD2
j_gene: TRBJ2-2
CDR3nt: TGTGCCAGCAGCCCCGAGAGCGGGGGATTTTTTACCGGGGAGCTGTTTTTT
CDR3aa: CASSPESGGFFTGELFF

abundance: .
v_gene: TRBV30
d_gene: TRBD2
j_gene: TRBJ2-1
CDR3nt: TGTGCCTGTGCTGGACTAGCGGGGGCCCAGCAGTTCTTC
CDR3aa: CACAGLAGAQQFF

abundance: few
v_gene: TRBV2
d_gene: .
j_gene: TRBJ1-2
CDR3nt: TGTGCCAGCAGTGAAGGGGACGGCCTAGGGGGCTACACCTTC
CDR3aa: CASSEGDGLGGYTF

abundance: .
v_gene: TRBV19
d_gene: .
j_gene: TRBJ2-4
CDR3nt: TGTGCCAGCCGTGGACTGCTAGCCAAAAACATTCAGTACTTC
CDR3aa: CASRGLLAKNIQYF

abundance: few
v_gene: TRBV30
d_gene: TRBD2
j_gene: TRBJ2-2
CDR3nt: TGTGCCTGGTACAAGCGGGGGTTGAACACCGGGGAGCTGTTTTTT
CDR3aa: CAWYKRGLNTGELFF

abundance: .
v_gene: TRBV14
d_gene: .
j_gene: TRBJ1-4
CDR3nt: TGTGCCAGCAGCGAACGGACCTACTCTGATGAAAAACTGTTTTTT
CDR3aa: CASSERTYSDEKLFF

abundance: .
v_gene: TRBV4-3
d_gene: TRBD1
j_gene: TRBJ2-7
CDR3nt: TGCGCCAGCAGCCAAGCGACAGGGGGGTACGAGCAGTACTTC
CDR3aa: CASSQATGGYEQYF

abundance: .
v_gene: TRBV14
d_gene: .
j_gene: TRBJ2-1
CDR3nt: TGTGCCAGCAGCCAAGATGTCCTTCAAAATGAGCAGTTCTTC
CDR3aa: CASSQDVLQNEQFF

abundance: .
v_gene: TRBV24-1
d_gene: .
j_gene: TRBJ2-5
CDR3nt: TGTGCCACCAGTGATTTGCCCCAGGCAGGCCCGTCGAGCCAAGAGACCCAGTACTTC
CDR3aa: CATSDLPQAGPSSQETQYF

abundance: .
v_gene: TRBV3-1/TRBV3-2
d_gene: TRBD1
j_gene: TRBJ2-2
CDR3nt: TGTGCCAGCAGCCGAGTGACAGGGACGAACACCGGGGAGCTGTTTTTT
CDR3aa: CASSRVTGTNTGELFF

abundance: .
v_gene: TRBV30
d_gene: .
j_gene: TRBJ2-3
CDR3nt: TGTGCCTGGACCCCTAGCGGCACAGATACGCAGTATTTT
CDR3aa: CAWTPSGTDTQYF

abundance: .
v_gene: TRBV6-2/TRBV6-3
d_gene: TRBD1
j_gene: TRBJ2-1
CDR3nt: TGTGCCAGCAGTACAGGACAGGGATCTCTGCATGAGCAGTTCTTC
CDR3aa: CASSTGQGSLHEQFF

abundance: few
v_gene: TRBV7-9
d_gene: .
j_gene: TRBJ1-2
CDR3nt: TGTGCCAGCAGCAATAACAGGGATGGCTACACCTTC
CDR3aa: CASSNNRDGYTF

abundance: once
v_gene: TRBV7-2
d_gene: TRBD1
j_gene: TRBJ2-4
CDR3nt: TGTGCCAGCAGCTTTCTACCGGGACAGCTAGCCAAAAACATTCAGTACTTC
CDR3aa: CASSFLPGQLAKNIQYF

abundance: .
v_gene: TRBV5-1
d_gene: TRBD1
j_gene: TRBJ2-1
CDR3nt: TGCGCCAGCAGCCGCTCCGGGACAGGATACAATGAGCAGTTCTTC
CDR3aa: CASSRSGTGYNEQFF

abundance: .
v_gene: TRBV6-5
d_gene: TRBD1
j_gene: TRBJ1-1
CDR3nt: TGTGCCAGCAGTAAGACAGGGGCTATGAACACTGAAGCTTTCTTT
CDR3aa: CASSKTGAMNTEAFF

abundance: .
v_gene: TRBV29-1
d_gene: .
j_gene: TRBJ1-4
CDR3nt: TGCAGCGGACGACACGGGGGAACTAATGAAAAACTGTTTTTT
CDR3aa: CSGRHGGTNEKLFF

abundance: once
v_gene: TRBV5-1
d_gene: .
j_gene: TRBJ2-7
CDR3nt: TGCGCCAGCAGCTTGTCTGGACCCCAGTACGAGCAGTACTTC
CDR3aa: CASSLSGPQYEQYF

abundance: .
v_gene: TRBV7-9
d_gene: TRBD1
j_gene: TRBJ1-4
CDR3nt: TGTGCCAGCAGCTTAGCCGGGACAGGGTGGGATGAAAAACTGTTTTTT
CDR3aa: CASSLAGTGWDEKLFF

abundance: .
v_gene: TRBV21-1
d_gene: .
j_gene: TRBJ2-3
CDR3nt: TGTGCCAGCCCCCGAGGGAGACGGGGGCGGCGTGGCACAGATACGCAGTATTTT
CDR3aa: CASPRGRRGRRGTDTQYF

abundance: .
v_gene: TRBV18
d_gene: .
j_gene: TRBJ2-5
CDR3nt: TGTGCCAGCTCTACGGACCATGCGGAGACCCAGTACTTC
CDR3aa: CASSTDHAETQYF

abundance: .
v_gene: TRBV2
d_gene: TRBD2
j_gene: TRBJ2-3
CDR3nt: TGTGCCAGCAGTGCAACTAGCGGGGGCACAGATACGCAGTATTTT
CDR3aa: CASSATSGGTDTQYF

abundance: .
v_gene: TRBV29-1
d_gene: TRBD1
j_gene: TRBJ2-7
CDR3nt: TGCAGCGCCGCTCGGGGACAGGAGTACGAGCAGTACTTC
CDR3aa: CSAARGQEYEQYF

abundance: .
v_gene: TRBV7-8
d_gene: .
j_gene: TRBJ2-2
CDR3nt: TGTGCCAGCAGCTACAGCAGAAACACCGGGGAGCTGTTTTTT
CDR3aa: CASSYSRNTGELFF

abundance: .
v_gene: TRBV4-1
d_gene: .
j_gene: TRBJ1-5
CDR3nt: TGCGCCAGCAGCCAAGATGGGGAGGGAAGGGAGCCCCAGCATTTT
CDR3aa: CASSQDGEGREPQHF

abundance: .
v_gene: TRBV25-1
d_gene: .
j_gene: TRBJ2-1
CDR3nt: TGTGCCAGCAAGGGCCCATCAAGACAGACTGAGCAGTTCTTC
CDR3aa: CASKGPSRQTEQFF

abundance: few
v_gene: TRBV2
d_gene: TRBD2
j_gene: TRBJ2-1
CDR3nt: TGTGCCAAACAGCTGGACCGGCCGGGCAAGCGGGGGGGGCTTATCAATGAGCAGTTCTTC
CDR3aa: CAKQLDRPGKRGGLINEQFF

abundance: .
v_gene: TRBV7-9
d_gene: .
j_gene: TRBJ2-7
CDR3nt: TGTGCCAGCGGCGACAGTTTAGTAGACGAGCAGTACTTC
CDR3aa: CASGDSLVDEQYF

abundance: .
v_gene: TRBV6-6
d_gene: .
j_gene: TRBJ1-6
CDR3nt: TGTGCCAGCAAAATATCCCAGGGTCATAATTCACCCCTCCACTTT
CDR3aa: CASKISQGHNSPLHF

abundance: .
v_gene: TRBV6-5
d_gene: .
j_gene: TRBJ1-2
CDR3nt: TGTGCCAGCAGTTTGACACTTAACTATGGCTACACCTTC
CDR3aa: CASSLTLNYGYTF

abundance: .
v_gene: TRBV7-2
d_gene: TRBD2
j_gene: TRBJ2-5
CDR3nt: TGTGCCAGCAGCGGGGGACGTGGACTAGCGGGGGCCCAAGAGACCCAGTACTTC
CDR3aa: CASSGGRGLAGAQETQYF

abundance: .
v_gene: TRBV9
d_gene: TRBD2
j_gene: TRBJ2-7
CDR3nt: TGTGCCAGCGATCCGGGACTAGCAATTTCTCGTCCCTACGAGCAGTACTTC
CDR3aa: CASDPGLAISRPYEQYF

abundance: .
v_gene: TRBV3-1/TRBV3-2
d_gene: .
j_gene: TRBJ1-6
CDR3nt: TGTGCCAGCAGCCAAGAGTCGGGGGCGGCACCCCTCCACTTT
CDR3aa: CASSQESGAAPLHF

abundance: .
v_gene: TRBV18
d_gene: .
j_gene: TRBJ1-6
CDR3nt: TGTGCCAGCTCATACGACGGCCATTCACCCCTCCACTTT
CDR3aa: CASSYDGHSPLHF

abundance: .
v_gene: TRBV7-2
d_gene: TRBD2
j_gene: TRBJ2-3
CDR3nt: TGTGCCAGCAGCCAGGGACTAGCGGGGGGTCGCACAGATACGCAGTATTTT
CDR3aa: CASSQGLAGGRTDTQYF

abundance: once
v_gene: TRBV5-5
d_gene: .
j_gene: TRBJ2-3
CDR3nt: TGTGCCAGCAGTCCTGTTGGGGTTCGCACAGATACGCAGTATTTT
CDR3aa: CASSPVGVRTDTQYF

abundance: .
v_gene: TRBV7-9
d_gene: .
j_gene: TRBJ1-1
CDR3nt: TGTGCCAGCAGCTTAGGGGTCACTGAAGCTTTCTTT
CDR3aa: CASSLGVTEAFF

abundance: .
v_gene: TRBV5-1
d_gene: .
j_gene: TRBJ2-5
CDR3nt: TGCGCCAGCAGCTTGGACGAGATGGGGACCCAGTACTTC
CDR3aa: CASSLDEMGTQYF

abundance: .
v_gene: TRBV23-1
d_gene: TRBD1
j_gene: TRBJ2-5
CDR3nt: TGCGCCAGCAGTCGTTGGACAGGGGGCAACTTGTATGGGAAAGAGACCCAGTACTTC
CDR3aa: CASSRWTGGNLYGKETQYF

abundance: .
v_gene: TRBV9
d_gene: TRBD2
j_gene: TRBJ2-7
CDR3nt: TGTGCCAGCAGCGTATCGTCTAGCGGGGGTTACGAGCAGTACTTC
CDR3aa: CASSVSSSGGYEQYF